This T cell receptor (beta chain) was found in a study of shared clonotypes between healthy human individuals. For each subset, genomic DNA was distributed in equal portions over several immunoSEQ plates. The assay was immunoSEQ multiplex PCR, and TCRdb's table has in-frame clones only and misses some. This sample yields millions of clones, of which around 94% are seen a single time; roughly 0.15% belongs to the top ten. V was pared by 1 base and J by 4 bases, with 13 bases between. Germline V lookup: CDR1 MDHEN, CDR2 SYDVKM. The length of the CDR3 is 15 residues. Source material: naive CD4+ T cells sorted from blood. Subset denoted: CD45RA+ positively selected. The V gene is TRBV28, the J gene TRBJ1-1; TRBD1 is a possible D gene (6 bases). This clonotype was sampled from a young man in good health. The CDR3 nucleotides read TGTGCCAGCAGTTTATCAGGGGCGAAGAGCACTGAAGCTTTCTTT. This codes for CASSLSGAKSTEAFF.